This T cell receptor (beta chain) emerged from a study of persistence of HIV-infected CD4 T cells. Anti-CD3/anti-CD28 beads served as a nonspecific positive control stimulus. Sorting selected CD4+ T cells upregulating both CD40 ligand and CD69. This clone was found once. Its specificity is not known. This was the immunoSEQ version 4 assay in survey mode. Method: immunoSEQ multiplex PCR; TCRdb's copy keeps in-frame clones and lacks some. The sample yields under 55,000 clones, around 90% seen once. V gave up 9 bases and J gave up 7 bases, with 15 bases separating them. The CDR3 has 12 amino acids. Germline V gene lookup returns CDR1 LNHDA and CDR2 SQIVND (reference sequence).

This sequence was found in an adult woman with HIV who was CMV-seropositive. This chain joins TRBV19 and TRBJ1-2; D gene uncertain. The sample in question was CD4+ T cells sorted from PBMCs after 18-hour stimulation, obtained from a patient who received antiretroviral therapy. CDR3 amino acids: CASGSFEAGYTF. The CDR3 bases are TGTGCCAGCGGAAGTTTTGAGGCTGGCTACACCTTC.